This passage covers 21 T cell receptor beta chains from one sample sequenced in a study of T cells in Graves' hyperthyroidism and ophthalmopathy. RNA transcripts served as the template for amplifying TCR beta CDR3 regions. The TCR CDR3 first-round RT-PCR relied on the HTBI primer set. TCRdb used MiXCR to reprocess the multiplex PCR reads, holding one entry per CDR3 protein. The data show a few hundred thousand distinct CDR3 sequences, 15% to 20% seen once. The sample taken for sequencing was blood. These receptors all stem from a woman aged 30 to 39 with Graves' ophthalmopathy.

In its sample, this clonotype was seen many times. This chain joins TRBV2 and TRBJ1-6; TRBD1 matches 10 bases. Germline V gene sequence: CDR1 SNHLY, CDR2 FYNNEI. V lost 10 bases to trimming and J lost 10 bases; unmatched junction nucleotides: 7. The CDR3 length is 13 residues. The CDR3, as DNA: TGTGCCATCAAGACAGGGGGCTTGTCACCCCTCCACTTT. Translated: CAIKTGGLSPLHF.

This clonotype was found many times. V and J are TRBV18 and TRBJ2-7, with 8 bases identical to TRBD1. From germline, CDR1 is KGHSH and CDR2 LQKENI. The CDR3 has 16 residues. J lost 3 bases, V lost 6 bases, and 13 bases had no gene match. The CDR3 DNA sequence: TGTGCCAGCTCCCCTTTGGGCGCAGGGGGCGGCTACGAGCAGTACTTC. This gives the protein CASSPLGAGGGYEQYF. Together with reference TRBV18 and TRBJ2-7, the CDR3 gives the full variable domain: NAGVMQNPRHLVRRRGQEARLRCSPMKGHSHVYWYRQLPEEGLKFMVYLQKENIIDESGMPKERFSAEFPKEGPSILRIQQVVRGDSAAYFCASSPLGAGGGYEQYFGPGTRLTVT.

This clonotype was picked up many times. The rearrangement uses TRBV30 and TRBJ2-7, with 9 nucleotides matching TRBD1. Germline assignment: CDR1 GTSNPN and CDR2 SVGIG (reference sequence). The CDR3 has 12 amino acids. The ends lost 5 bases at V and 7 bases at J; junction bases unmatched: 6. CDR3 sequence: CAWGQGSWEQYF. The DNA of the CDR3 is TGTGCCTGGGGACAGGGGTCTTGGGAGCAGTACTTC.

This clonotype was detected many times. This sequence joins TRBV6-4 and TRBJ1-6; D unresolved. The CDR3 is 14 amino acids. Per the germline V gene, CDR1 is MRHNA and CDR2 is SNTAGT. Trimming removed 3 bases at V and 1 base at J, with 4 bases between. CDR3 sequence reads: CASSEGSYNSPLHF. CDR3 coding DNA: TGTGCCAGCAGTGAGGGATCCTATAATTCACCCCTCCACTTT.

The chain employs TRBV27 and TRBJ2-4; no definite D call. Trimming took off 3 bases at V and 0 bases at J, with 6 bases between the two ends. Germline V gene lookup returns CDR1 MNHEY and CDR2 SMNVEV (reference sequence). This CDR3 is 14 amino acids long. This CDR3 reads CASSLGTAKNIQYF. The CDR3 DNA reads as TGTGCCAGCAGTTTGGGTACAGCCAAAAACATTCAGTACTTC.

The rearrangement links TRBV29-1 to TRBJ2-5; 7 nucleotides match TRBD2. Germline CDR1 SQVTM, CDR2 ANQGSEA. CDR3 length: 13 amino acids. With 6 bases clipped from V and 5 bases from J, the junction kept 9 bases outside the gene matches. This CDR3 reads CSVFFFGGETQYF. DNA of the CDR3: TGCAGCGTGTTTTTTTTCGGGGGGGAGACCCAGTACTTC.

This clonotype was counted ten times or more. The gene calls are TRBV12-3 or TRBV12-4 and TRBJ1-4, with 11 nucleotides matching TRBD1. The V gene end was trimmed by 2 bases and the J gene end by 0 bases; junction bases not matched to a gene: 2. The CDR3 contains 17 residues. DNA of the CDR3: TGTGCCAGCAGTTTATGGGACAGGGGGTCAACTAATGAAAAACTGTTTTTT. Translating it yields CASSLWDRGSTNEKLFF.

Details on this clonotype: The junction departs from the called germline gene at one end, perhaps through a read error. V usage is TRBV20-1 and J usage is TRBJ1-5; tentative D call: TRBD1 (5 bases). The germline V gene encodes CDR1 DFQATT and CDR2 SNEGSKA (reference sequence). The CDR3 consists of 13 residues. CDR3 sequence: CSASWGDHQPQHF. The CDR3 coding sequence is TGCAGTGCCTCCTGGGGGGATCATCAGCCCCAGCACTTT.

This clonotype appeared many times. The CDR3: CSVEDNETGYEQYF. The CDR3 coding sequence is TGCAGCGTTGAAGATAATGAGACAGGCTACGAGCAGTACTTC. The V call is TRBV29-1, the J call TRBJ2-7, with TRBD1 as a possible D gene (6 bases). The CDR3 length is 14 residues. Trimming pared 0 bases from V and 3 bases from J, leaving 12 bases between. The germline V gene encodes CDR1 SQVTM and CDR2 ANQGSEA.

This clonotype was seen many times. The V call is TRBV30, the J call TRBJ2-1; D perhaps matches TRBD2 (6 bases). This CDR3 comprises 17 residues. Germline V gene sequence: CDR1 GTSNPN, CDR2 SVGIG (reference sequence). V was shortened by 0 bases and J by 0 bases, with 15 bases between the two germline ends. The CDR3 spells CAWSVFGTVSSYNEQFF. DNA for the CDR3: TGTGCCTGGAGTGTATTCGGGACTGTGAGCTCCTACAATGAGCAGTTCTTC.

This clonotype was seen at least ten times. The chain couples TRBV2 to TRBJ2-7; D is unclear. The CDR3 sequence is 15 residues long. In germline, CDR1 is SNHLY, CDR2 FYNNEI. The V end lost 6 bases, the J end lost 0 bases, and 15 bases lay between the germline ends. CDR3 sequence (DNA): TGTGCCAGCAGCGGTCTACTGTTAGACTCCTACGAGCAGTACTTC. As protein: CASSGLLLDSYEQYF.

This clonotype was recorded many times. This chain uses TRBV20-1 with TRBJ2-3, with 8 positions matching TRBD2. The germline V gene has CDR1 DFQATT and CDR2 SNEGSKA (reference sequence). The CDR3 sequence is 17 residues long. Germline trimming cut 5 bases from V and 5 bases from J; bases unmatched to any gene: 18. This CDR3 is CSAVASGSVIVEDTQYF. Written as DNA, the CDR3 is TGCAGTGCTGTGGCGAGCGGGAGTGTAATAGTTGAAGATACGCAGTATTTT.

At least ten counts were recorded for this clonotype. This chain uses TRBV24-1 with TRBJ2-1; 10 bases align to TRBD1. CDR3 length: 16 amino acids. The V gene's germline CDR1 is KGHDR and CDR2 SFDVKD. V lost 4 bases to trimming and J lost 8 bases; unmatched junction nucleotides: 10. In DNA, the CDR3 is TGTGCCACCAGTGAACGCATGGACAGGGGGTCCGATGAGCAGTTCTTC. As protein: CATSERMDRGSDEQFF.

This clonotype has a handful of counts. The chain combines TRBV4-1 with TRBJ2-7; 10 nucleotides agree with TRBD1. The V gene's germline CDR1 is MGHRA and CDR2 YSYEKL. V gave up 4 bases and J gave up 3 bases; unmatched junction bases: 6. The CDR3 is made up of 15 amino acids. CDR3 loop: CASSPGQGTFYEQYF. DNA for the CDR3: TGCGCCAGCAGCCCGGGACAGGGGACGTTCTACGAGCAGTACTTC.

In regard to this clonotype: One end of the junction varies from germline; a read error may be responsible. The chain carries TRBV7-9 and TRBJ2-5; D is unresolved. Germline V lookup: CDR1 SEHNR, CDR2 FQNEAQ (reference sequence). The CDR3 covers 11 residues. The CDR3 region has the DNA TGTGCCAGCAGCCTCCAAGAGGCCCAGTACTTC. Translating gives CASSLQEAQYF. The whole variable domain, remainder taken from reference TRBV7-9 and TRBJ2-5, is DTGVSQNPRHKITKRGQNVTFRCDPISEHNRLYWYRQTLGQGPEFLTYFQNEAQLEKSRLLSDRFSAERPKGSFSTLEIQRTEQGDSAMYLCASSLQEAQYFGPGTRLLVL.

Ten or more counts support this clonotype. The rearrangement joins TRBV3-1 to TRBJ1-2, with a weak D call TRBD1 (5 bases). Germline CDR1 LGHDT, CDR2 YNNKEL (reference sequence). V was cut by 0 bases and J by 9 bases, with 14 bases left in between. The CDR3 runs 14 residues. The CDR3 loop reads CASSQDAQGYSYTF. The CDR3 DNA reads TGTGCCAGCAGCCAAGATGCCCAGGGTTACAGCTACACCTTC.

With respect to this clonotype: A clone one base away is much larger, so this may be a read error. The gene calls are TRBV20-1 and TRBJ1-5; D not resolved. Per germline, CDR1 DFQATT and CDR2 SNEGSKA (reference sequence). V was shortened by 1 base and J by 5 bases, with 18 bases between the two germline ends. This CDR3 has 16 residues. The CDR3 DNA follows: TGCAGTGCTAGAGTCCCCGGGCCAGTTGGCGATCAGCCCCAGCATTTT. Amino acids: CSARVPGPVGDQPQHF.

This clonotype was recorded at least ten times. The rearrangement uses TRBV28 and TRBJ1-6; D is unclear. Germline V gene data show CDR1 as MDHEN and CDR2 as SYDVKM. The CDR3 loop spans 12 amino acids. V shed 2 bases and J shed 8 bases, with 4 bases lying between them. The CDR3 protein is CASSLQDSPLHF. CDR3 DNA sequence: TGTGCCAGCAGTTTACAGGATTCACCCCTCCACTTT.

Many counts were recorded for this clonotype. This rearrangement joins TRBV7-8 to TRBJ2-5, with 7 nucleotides matching TRBD2. From germline, CDR1 is SGHVS and CDR2 FQNEAQ. The CDR3 consists of 14 residues. Unmatched junction bases numbered 10, after V lost 8 bases and J lost 4 bases. CDR3 sequence reads: CASSGGRGSETQYF. CDR3 coding DNA: TGTGCCAGCTCGGGCGGGAGAGGGTCAGAGACCCAGTACTTC.

A note on this clonotype: Mismatch with germline at one junction end may stem from a read error. The rearrangement uses TRBV20-1 and TRBJ1-1; 7 nucleotides line up with TRBD1. In germline, CDR1 is DFQATT, CDR2 SNEGSKA (reference sequence). CDR3 size: 13 residues. CDR3 in amino acids: CSATTGMNTEASF. The DNA of the CDR3 is TGCAGTGCTACGACAGGGATGAACACTGAAGCTTCCTTT.

This clonotype was recorded at least ten times. The rearrangement uses TRBV3-1 and TRBJ2-1; the match to TRBD2 covers 8 bases. V shed 4 bases and J 5 bases; nucleotides not matched to a gene: 16. Looked up from germline, CDR1 is LGHDT and CDR2 is YNNKEL (reference sequence). CDR3 length: 18 amino acids. The CDR3 spells CASSPRMNRTSYNNEQFF. The DNA of the CDR3 is TGTGCCAGCAGCCCAAGGATGAATAGGACTAGCTACAACAATGAGCAGTTCTTC.